The T cell receptor beta chain described here comes from a study of blood T cell repertoires in COVID-19. The overall study: Samples of COVID-19 (acute and convalescent) were obtained from the United States, Italy and Spain.

Original methodology: Estimation of nucleated cell counts relied on the amplification of reference gene primers. This table comes from immunoSEQ multiplex PCR, and its TCRdb copy is limited to in-frame clones, with some not included. V, J and clone size derive from that table, while D and trimming were established from the DNA sequence. This sample yields over 250,000 clones, of which roughly 83% are seen a single time; roughly 1.5% belongs to the top ten. The ends lost 2 bases at V and 3 bases at J; junction bases unmatched: 6. The germline V gene has CDR1 MGHRA and CDR2 YSYEKL. The CDR3 has 17 residues. Seattle cases were enrolled at active infection and followed longitudinally.

The specimen sequenced was peripheral blood. This clonotype was obtained from a human donor with COVID-19, enrolled during active disease. The donor label of this sample is uncertain. The gene calls are TRBV4-1 and TRBJ1-6; 8 bases fit TRBD1. The CDR3 loop is CASSQLGQGGYNSPLHF. In DNA, the CDR3 is TGCGCCAGCAGCCAACTAGGACAGGGCGGCTATAATTCACCCCTCCACTTT.